Shown below are 28 T cell receptor beta chains from a single sample sequenced in a study of cytomegalovirus exposure and HLA in healthy donors. 60 Vbeta and 13 Jbeta primers were used in PCR. Here immunoSEQ multiplex PCR was the method, and the copy in TCRdb shows in-frame clones only, minus some. The sample records around 140,000 clones, about two thirds being singletons. The sequenced sample was PBMCs. The source is a woman younger than 35 in good health and CMV-seronegative.

This chain uses TRBV19 with TRBJ2-3; D gene unclear. In germline, CDR1 is LNHDA, CDR2 SQIVND (reference sequence). This CDR3 has 13 amino acids. The V end lost 10 bases, the J end lost 0 bases, and 11 bases lay between the germline ends. The CDR3 sequence: CATYGTSTDTQYF. The CDR3 bases are TGTGCCACGTACGGTACGAGCACAGATACGCAGTATTTT.

DNA of the CDR3: TGTGCCAGTAGTATCAACCCAGGGGGTTTCAACAATGAGCAGTTCTTC. It codes for CASSINPGGFNNEQFF. The V call is TRBV19, the J call TRBJ2-1; TRBD1 aligns across 7 bases. V shed 3 bases, J shed 5 bases, and the junction held 10 bases outside the gene matches. The germline CDR1 and CDR2 sequences are LNHDA and SQIVND (reference sequence). This CDR3 region has 16 residues.

This chain links TRBV11-2 with TRBJ1-2; D uncertain. The CDR3 loop spans 15 amino acids. V was trimmed by 1 base and J by 2 bases, leaving 11 bases between them. Germline CDR1 is SGHAT and CDR2 is FQNNGV. Here the CDR3 DNA reads TGTGCCAGCAGCTTAGGACTGAGGATAAACTATGGCTACACCTTC. Protein: CASSLGLRINYGYTF.

The sample holds a few counts of this clone. The V and J genes are TRBV15 and TRBJ2-2; TRBD1 matches at 7 bases. The germline gives CDR1 LNHNV, CDR2 YYDKDF (reference sequence). The CDR3 is 15 amino acids. V lost 3 bases, J lost 1 base, and 2 bases stayed unmatched. CDR3 nucleotide sequence: TGTGCCACCAGCAGGGGACAGCTGAACACCGGGGAGCTGTTTTTT. Encoded protein: CATSRGQLNTGELFF.

This clone came up a few times. This CDR3 is CASSYFSGHLGNTIYF. The CDR3 region has the DNA TGTGCCAGCAGTTATTTTTCGGGACACCTTGGAAACACCATATATTTT. This chain uses TRBV6-5 with TRBJ1-3, with D tentatively TRBD1 (6 bases). The germline V gene has CDR1 MNHEY and CDR2 SVGAGI. V lost 3 bases and J lost 3, with 15 bases in between. The CDR3 runs to 16 residues.

J is TRBJ1-1 and V is TRBV5-1; the match to TRBD1 covers 7 bases. The CDR3 consists of 17 residues. Germline CDR1 and CDR2: SGHRS and YFSETQ. Unmatched junction bases numbered 10, after V lost 0 bases and J lost 2 bases. CDR3 nucleotides: TGCGCCAGCAGCTTGGCCCTCGGACAGGACCTTAACACTGAAGCTTTCTTT. This codes for CASSLALGQDLNTEAFF.

The V and J genes are TRBV4-1 and TRBJ1-5; TRBD1 matches at 7 bases. Germline trimming cut 1 base from V and 3 bases from J; bases unmatched to any gene: 9. The CDR3 consists of 17 residues. CDR1 and CDR2 (germline): MGHRA, YSYEKL. The CDR3 nucleotides are TGCGCCAGCAGCCAAGGGGCCCCGACAGGGCCCAATCAGCCCCAGCATTTT. This codes for CASSQGAPTGPNQPQHF.

The chain uses TRBV5-6 and TRBJ2-1, with a weak D call TRBD2 (5 bases). The V gene's germline CDR1 is SGHDT and CDR2 YYEEEE. V dropped 0 bases and J dropped 4 bases, with 5 bases sitting between them. The CDR3 spans 13 residues. Written as DNA, the CDR3 is TGTGCCAGCAGCTTGGGAGGGTACAATGAGCAGTTCTTC. Its translation: CASSLGGYNEQFF.

The chain couples TRBV7-6 to TRBJ2-7; possibly TRBD1 for D (5 bases). This CDR3 comprises 18 residues. The germline gives CDR1 SGHVS, CDR2 FNYEAQ. V was cut by 4 bases and J by 2 bases, with 24 bases left in between. The chain's CDR3 is CASSSNGVREPRAYEQYF. In DNA, the CDR3 is TGTGCCAGCAGCTCGAACGGAGTCAGGGAACCTAGGGCCTACGAGCAGTACTTC.

V is TRBV15 and J is TRBJ2-2; tentative D call: TRBD1 (6 bases). The V and J ends lost 1 base and 4 bases respectively, with 7 bases between them. This CDR3 spans 14 amino acids. Germline CDR1 reads LNHNV; CDR2 reads YYDKDF (reference sequence). The CDR3 sequence: CATSRAGVTGELFF. In nucleotides, the CDR3 is TGTGCCACCAGCAGAGCAGGGGTCACCGGGGAGCTGTTTTTT.

The chain combines TRBV6-1 with TRBJ2-6, with D hard to call. Germline V lookup: CDR1 MNHNS, CDR2 SASEGT. Trimming shortened V by 1 base and J by 0 bases, and 7 bases separated the two germline ends. The CDR3 extends over 16 amino acids. The CDR3 DNA reads TGTGCCAGCAGTGAAGGACATTTCTCTGGGGCCAACGTCCTGACTTTC. Translated: CASSEGHFSGANVLTF.

CDR3 coding DNA: TGTGCCTGGAGTGTACTTGGCGGGAGGAGGTTGCAGTTCTTC. This codes for CAWSVLGGRRLQFF. This chain links TRBV30 with TRBJ2-1; 8 positions agree with TRBD2. CDR3 length: 14 residues. V trimming: 0 bases; J trimming: 12 bases; junction bases outside the gene matches: 10. CDR1 and CDR2 (germline): GTSNPN, SVGIG (reference sequence).

This sequence joins TRBV9 and TRBJ2-2, with TRBD1 matching 8 bases. The junction had 6 bases not matched to a gene; V was cut back by 4 bases and J by 1 base. Germline loops: CDR1 SGDLS, CDR2 YYNGEE. The CDR3 has 16 amino acids. The CDR3 loop reads CASSMTGTGNTGELFF. CDR3 bases: TGTGCCAGCAGCATGACCGGGACAGGGAACACCGGGGAGCTGTTTTTT.

The rearrangement uses TRBV18 and TRBJ1-2; 12 bases are shared with TRBD1. The CDR3 totals 15 residues. In germline, CDR1 is KGHSH, CDR2 LQKENI. V dropped 6 bases and J dropped 8; count of bases not matched to a gene: 10. As DNA, the CDR3 is TGTGCCAGCTCTCCAACCGGGACAGGGGGCGAAGGCTACACCTTC. This encodes CASSPTGTGGEGYTF.

The V and J genes are TRBV5-6 and TRBJ2-7; maybe TRBD1 (5 bases). The V gene's germline CDR1 is SGHDT and CDR2 YYEEEE. The CDR3 loop spans 12 amino acids. Trimming took 4 bases from V and 3 from J, leaving 8 bases between them. The CDR3 loop is CASSGDSYEQYF. CDR3 nucleotide sequence: TGTGCCAGCAGCGGTGACAGCTACGAGCAGTACTTC.

The V gene is TRBV21-1, the J gene TRBJ1-4; the table's TRBD1 call for D was not verified on the DNA. TRBV21-1 is a pseudogene locus. The CDR3 is 15 amino acids. The CDR3: CASSGWGLVNEKLFF. The CDR3 DNA follows: TGTGCCAGCAGCGGGTGGGGCTTAGTCAATGAAAAACTGTTTTTT.

This clone appeared once. The chain couples TRBV7-2 to TRBJ1-1; 7 bases agree with TRBD1. Germline V gene sequence: CDR1 SGHTA, CDR2 FQGNSA. The trim removed 2 bases at V and 3 bases at J, leaving 0 bases unmatched. This CDR3 has 13 residues. The CDR3 DNA sequence: TGTGCCAGCAGCTTACAGGGGGACACTGAAGCTTTCTTT. Its translation: CASSLQGDTEAFF. Complete variable domain (other parts from reference TRBV7-2 and TRBJ1-1): GAGVSQSPSNKVTEKGKDVELRCDPISGHTALYWYRQSLGQGLEFLIYFQGNSAPDKSGLPSDRFSAERTGGSVSTLTIQRTQQEDSAVYLCASSLQGDTEAFFGQGTRLTVV.

The chain recombines TRBV29-1 with TRBJ1-2; D may be TRBD1 (6 bases). Trimming stripped 6 bases from V and 5 bases from J, with 13 bases between. This CDR3 comprises 12 residues. Looked up from germline, CDR1 is SQVTM and CDR2 is ANQGSEA. The CDR3 protein is CSVEDTGYGYTF. The CDR3, as DNA: TGCAGCGTGGAGGATACAGGGTATGGCTACACCTTC.

The chain is built from TRBV4-3 and TRBJ2-7, with D possibly matching TRBD2 (5 bases). From germline, CDR1 is LGHNA and CDR2 YSLEER. CDR3 length equals 14 residues. V gave up 4 bases and J gave up 2 bases, with 12 bases separating them. In DNA form, the CDR3 reads TGCGCCAGCAGCCCCACAGAGGGCCCCTACGAGCAGTACGTC. Translated, it gives CASSPTEGPYEQYV.

The chain couples TRBV29-1 to TRBJ2-7; weak D call: TRBD1 (5 bases). V lost 5 bases and J 5 bases, leaving 10 bases between the germline ends. Germline V gene lookup returns CDR1 SQVTM and CDR2 ANQGSEA. The CDR3 runs to 11 residues. CDR3: CSVFRENEQYF. In DNA form, the CDR3 reads TGCAGCGTTTTCAGGGAAAACGAGCAGTACTTC.

The chain employs TRBV9 and TRBJ1-1, with TRBD1 identical over 7 bases. Trimming at V came to 4 bases and at J to 5 bases, leaving 5 bases not matched to a gene. This CDR3 is built from 13 residues. Germline V gene lookup returns CDR1 SGDLS and CDR2 YYNGEE. The CDR3, as DNA: TGTGCCAGCAGCCTTGGCAGGGGGACTGAAGCTTTCTTT. This translates into CASSLGRGTEAFF. Full variable domain (outside the CDR3, taken from reference TRBV9 and TRBJ1-1): DSGVTQTPKHLITATGQRVTLRCSPRSGDLSVYWYQQSLDQGLQFLIQYYNGEERAKGNILERFSAQQFPDLHSELNLSSLELGDSALYFCASSLGRGTEAFFGQGTRLTVV.

The rearrangement links TRBV9 to TRBJ2-3; D unclear. Trimming removed 2 bases at V and 1 base at J, with 11 bases between. The CDR3 runs 15 residues. Per germline, CDR1 SGDLS and CDR2 YYNGEE. The CDR3 nucleotides are TGTGCCAGCAGCGTCGAGGCCCGGGGCACAGATACGCAGTATTTT. It codes for CASSVEARGTDTQYF. The entire variable domain, with the rest obtained from reference TRBV9 and TRBJ2-3, is as follows: DSGVTQTPKHLITATGQRVTLRCSPRSGDLSVYWYQQSLDQGLQFLIQYYNGEERAKGNILERFSAQQFPDLHSELNLSSLELGDSALYFCASSVEARGTDTQYFGPGTRLTVL.

Written as DNA, the CDR3 is TGTGCCATCAGTGAGTGGTTGGCAGGGGTAGGTACCGGGGAGCTGTTTTTT. Translation: CAISEWLAGVGTGELFF. The chain joins TRBV10-3 to TRBJ2-2; possible D gene TRBD1, 6 bases. This CDR3 contains 17 residues. Germline V lookup: CDR1 ENHRY, CDR2 SYGVKD. Trimming removed 1 base from V and 5 bases from J, with 17 bases in between.

This clone was detected only a few times. The V call is TRBV27, the J call TRBJ2-5, with TRBD2 as a possible D gene (6 bases). Germline loops: CDR1 MNHEY, CDR2 SMNVEV (reference sequence). Trimming cost V 3 bases and J 4 bases, with 9 bases left between them. CDR3 length equals 13 residues. The chain's CDR3 is CASSFTGLETQYF. CDR3 nucleotides: TGTGCCAGCAGTTTTACGGGACTAGAGACCCAGTACTTC.

The rearrangement links TRBV7-8 to TRBJ2-3, with D maybe TRBD2 (7 bases). Trimming pared 6 bases from V and 2 bases from J, leaving 15 bases between. Germline V gene data show CDR1 as SGHVS and CDR2 as FQNEAQ. There are 15 residues in the CDR3. The CDR3 DNA follows: TGTGCCAGCAGAATAGGGGGGGCGCTCACAGATACGCAGTATTTT. Translated, it gives CASRIGGALTDTQYF.

The V gene is TRBV28, the J gene TRBJ1-2; D possibly corresponds to TRBD1 (6 bases). The CDR3 runs 15 residues. Trimming shortened V by 5 bases and J by 2 bases, and 15 bases separated the two germline ends. Germline CDR1 MDHEN, CDR2 SYDVKM. The CDR3 sequence: CASSTGGGRNYGYTF. The CDR3 nucleotides read TGTGCCAGCAGTACAGGCGGGGGGCGCAACTATGGCTACACCTTC.

This clone showed up just a few times. The gene calls are TRBV5-8 and TRBJ1-1; D is undetermined. CDR1 is SGHTS and CDR2 is YDEGEE in the germline V gene. V lost 3 bases and J lost 1, with 7 bases in between. This CDR3 spans 13 amino acids. Here the CDR3 reads CASSYDTNTEAFF. The CDR3 nucleotides are TGTGCCAGCAGCTATGACACGAACACTGAAGCTTTCTTT.

V is TRBV19 and J is TRBJ1-1, with no clear D. Between the trimmed V and J ends, which lost 7 bases and 8 bases, there was a span of 8 bases. This CDR3 is built from 10 residues. Germline values: CDR1 LNHDA, CDR2 SQIVND (reference sequence). The CDR3 spells CASKEGEAFF. CDR3 DNA: TGTGCCAGTAAGGAGGGAGAAGCTTTCTTT.